Shown below are 8 T cell receptor beta chains from a single sample sequenced in a study of cytomegalovirus exposure and HLA in healthy donors. The PCR ran on 60 Vbeta and 13 Jbeta primers. TCRdb's table, derived via immunoSEQ multiplex PCR, lists solely in-frame clones and lacks some. The sample records roughly 100,000 clones, less than 80% being singletons. The sequenced sample was PBMCs. Receptors originate from a man younger than 40 in good health and CMV-seropositive.

With regard to this clone: Distinct nucleotide sequences in the sample also encode this CDR3. The chain joins TRBV10-3 to TRBJ2-7; 7 positions match TRBD1. Germline values: CDR1 ENHRY, CDR2 SYGVKD. Germline trimming cut 10 bases from V and 3 bases from J; bases unmatched to any gene: 3. The CDR3 has 11 amino acids. The chain's CDR3 is CATRDSYEQYF. The CDR3 bases are TGTGCCACCAGGGACAGCTACGAGCAGTACTTC.

The rearrangement uses TRBV25-1 and TRBJ2-3; 12 bases map to TRBD2. Germline CDR1 MGHDK, CDR2 SYGVNS. The CDR3 covers 16 residues. V lost 2 bases, J lost 4 bases, and 4 bases stayed unmatched. CDR3 in DNA: TGTGCCAGCAGTGAACACCGACTAGCGGGGGCAGATACGCAGTATTTT. It codes for CASSEHRLAGADTQYF.

This chain connects TRBV4-1 to TRBJ2-2, with TRBD2 identical over 11 bases. This CDR3 has 17 amino acids. Per the germline V gene, CDR1 is MGHRA and CDR2 is YSYEKL. The J segment lost 4 bases and the V segment lost 0 bases, leaving 4 bases of the junction unmatched. CDR3: CASSQDPSGGTTGELFF. The DNA for the CDR3 is TGCGCCAGCAGCCAAGATCCTAGCGGGGGGACCACCGGGGAGCTGTTTTTT.

V gene TRBV6-1 combines with J gene TRBJ1-2; D uncertain. CDR1 and CDR2 from the germline V gene are MNHNS and SASEGT. The CDR3 contains 12 residues. Trimming stripped 2 bases from V and 6 bases from J, with 7 bases between. CDR3 sequence: CASSEFGDGYTF. The CDR3 bases are TGTGCCAGCAGTGAATTCGGGGATGGCTACACCTTC.

CDR3 sequence reads: CASSRGLEYEQYF. In DNA form, the CDR3 reads TGTGCCAGCTCACGGGGACTAGAATACGAGCAGTACTTC. The chain is built from TRBV18 and TRBJ2-7; 8 bases line up with TRBD2. The ends lost 4 bases at V and 4 bases at J; junction bases unmatched: 3. The CDR3 spans 13 residues. Germline-derived CDR1 and CDR2 are KGHSH and LQKENI.

This clone turned up a few times. The gene calls are TRBV9 and TRBJ2-1, with D possibly being TRBD1 (6 bases). From germline, CDR1 is SGDLS and CDR2 YYNGEE. The CDR3 consists of 11 residues. The V gene lost 3 bases and the J gene lost 10 bases, with 8 bases spanning the gap. This CDR3 is CASSGGTEQFF. CDR3 nucleotide sequence: TGTGCCAGCAGCGGAGGGACAGAGCAGTTCTTC.

The rearrangement uses TRBV5-1 and TRBJ2-2; D gene uncertain. Per the germline V gene, CDR1 is SGHRS and CDR2 is YFSETQ. Trimming took off 0 bases at V and 4 bases at J, with 10 bases between the two ends. The CDR3 totals 15 residues. CDR3 coding DNA: TGCGCCAGCAGCTTGGGCGCTTTACCCACCGGGGAGCTGTTTTTT. It is translated as CASSLGALPTGELFF.

About this clone itself: One junction end disagrees with the germline gene, perhaps due to a read error. The rearrangement uses TRBV7-9 and TRBJ2-2; 9 bases fit TRBD1. The V gene's germline CDR1 is SEHNR and CDR2 FQNEAQ (reference sequence). The CDR3 length is 17 residues. CDR3 DNA sequence: TGTTCCAGCACCTATTGGGGCGGACAGGGGTCCACCGGGGAGCTGTTTTTT. Encoded protein: CSSTYWGGQGSTGELFF.